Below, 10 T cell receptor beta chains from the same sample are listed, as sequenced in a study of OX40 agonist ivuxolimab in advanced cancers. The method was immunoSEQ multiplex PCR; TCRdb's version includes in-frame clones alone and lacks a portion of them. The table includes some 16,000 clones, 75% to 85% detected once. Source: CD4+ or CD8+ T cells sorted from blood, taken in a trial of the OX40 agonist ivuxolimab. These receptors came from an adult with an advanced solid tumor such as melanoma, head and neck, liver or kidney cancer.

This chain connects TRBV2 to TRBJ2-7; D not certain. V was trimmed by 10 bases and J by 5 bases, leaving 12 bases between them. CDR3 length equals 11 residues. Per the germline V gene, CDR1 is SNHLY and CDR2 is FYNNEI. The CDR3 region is CATRSVHEQYF. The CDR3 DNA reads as TGTGCCACCCGTTCGGTCCACGAGCAGTACTTC.

This chain's CDR3 is CASQTREEGDTQYF. The DNA for the CDR3 is TGTGCCAGCCAAACTAGGGAAGAGGGCGATACGCAGTATTTT. The gene calls are TRBV11-3 and TRBJ2-3; D possibly corresponds to TRBD2 (5 bases). Trimming stripped 8 bases from V and 6 bases from J, with 18 bases between. Germline values: CDR1 SGHNT, CDR2 YENEEA. The CDR3 length is 14 residues.

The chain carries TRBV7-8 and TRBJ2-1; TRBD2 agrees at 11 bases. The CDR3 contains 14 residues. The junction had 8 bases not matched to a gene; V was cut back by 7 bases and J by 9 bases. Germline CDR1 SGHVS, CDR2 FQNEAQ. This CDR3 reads CASTVAGGPSEQFF. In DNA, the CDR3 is TGTGCCAGCACCGTAGCGGGGGGGCCCAGTGAGCAGTTCTTC.

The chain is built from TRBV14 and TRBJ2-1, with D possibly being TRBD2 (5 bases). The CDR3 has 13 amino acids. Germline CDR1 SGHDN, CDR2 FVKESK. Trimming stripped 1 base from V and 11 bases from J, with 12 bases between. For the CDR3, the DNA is TGTGCCAGCAGCCAAGTCGCCCCGGGGAAGCAGTTCTTC. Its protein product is CASSQVAPGKQFF.

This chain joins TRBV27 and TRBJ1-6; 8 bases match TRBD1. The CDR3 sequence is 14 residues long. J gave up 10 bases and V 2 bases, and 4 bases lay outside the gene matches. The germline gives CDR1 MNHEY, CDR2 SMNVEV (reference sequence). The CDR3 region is CASSLPRGPSPLHF. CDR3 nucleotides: TGTGCCAGCAGTTTACCCAGGGGGCCGTCACCCCTCCACTTT.

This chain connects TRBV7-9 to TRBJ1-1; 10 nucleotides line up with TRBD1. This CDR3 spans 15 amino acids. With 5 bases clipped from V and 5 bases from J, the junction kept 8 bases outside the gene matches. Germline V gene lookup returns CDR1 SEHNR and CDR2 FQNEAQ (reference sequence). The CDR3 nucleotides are TGTGCCAGCAGCCTCCCGACAGGGGGCTGGACTGAAGCTTTCTTT. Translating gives CASSLPTGGWTEAFF.

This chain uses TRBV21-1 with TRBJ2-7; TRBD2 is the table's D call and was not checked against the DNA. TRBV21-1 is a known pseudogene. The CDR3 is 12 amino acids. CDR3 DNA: TGTGCCAGCAGCCAAGACTTGTACGAGCAGTACTTC. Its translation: CASSQDLYEQYF.

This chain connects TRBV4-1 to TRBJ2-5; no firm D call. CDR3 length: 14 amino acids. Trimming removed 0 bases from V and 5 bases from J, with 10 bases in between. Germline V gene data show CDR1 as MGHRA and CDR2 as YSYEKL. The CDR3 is CASSQEGLTETQYF. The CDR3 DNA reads TGCGCCAGCAGCCAAGAAGGTCTGACGGAGACCCAGTACTTC.

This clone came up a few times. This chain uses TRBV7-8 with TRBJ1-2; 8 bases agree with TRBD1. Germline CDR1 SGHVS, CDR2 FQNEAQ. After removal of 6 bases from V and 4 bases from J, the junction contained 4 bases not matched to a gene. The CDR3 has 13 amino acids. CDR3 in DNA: TGTGCCAGCAGTCCAGGGGGCACCTATGGCTACACCTTC. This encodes CASSPGGTYGYTF. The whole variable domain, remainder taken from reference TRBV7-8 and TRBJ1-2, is GAGVSQSPRYKVAKRGQDVALRCDPISGHVSLFWYQQALGQGPEFLTYFQNEAQLDKSGLPSDRFFAERPEGSVSTLKIQRTQQEDSAVYLCASSPGGTYGYTFGSGTRLTVV.

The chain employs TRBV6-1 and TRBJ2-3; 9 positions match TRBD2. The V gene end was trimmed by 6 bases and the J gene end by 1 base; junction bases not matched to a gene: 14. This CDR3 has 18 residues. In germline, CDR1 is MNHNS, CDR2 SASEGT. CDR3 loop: CASSETWARGGRTDTQYF. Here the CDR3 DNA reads TGTGCCAGCAGCGAAACCTGGGCGCGGGGGGGACGCACAGATACGCAGTATTTT.